This T cell receptor (beta chain) was sequenced during a study of shared clonotypes between healthy human individuals (TCRdb year 2020). Concerning the study at large: Three men and a couple of women, aged 18 to 49 years, made up the cohort. Per donor, three plates each were used for CD4 naive and CD4 memory, two for CD8 naive, and one for CD8 memory. The study deeply sequenced blood TCR repertoires of five healthy adults to estimate repertoire size and the extent of clonotype sharing between individuals. To increase sequencing depth and limit assay-specific biases, different laboratories used diverse techniques to prepare libraries and sequence TCR repertoires. Per donor, leukapheresis produced somewhere between about 0.94 and 9 billion PBMCs. General conclusions and limits of the study: Compared with non-shared clonotypes, the clonotypes found in all four sorted-subset donors had higher generation probabilities. The genetic and exposure-history diversity represented was limited by the small number of donors. Pairwise subsampling indicated that sequencing depth was expected to affect the degree of clonotype sharing among donors. When a handful of donors were compared, the shared fraction of clonotypes was 5% to 6.5% for naive CD4, around 3.5% for naive CD8, roughly 2.3% for memory CD4, and around 0.4% for memory CD8. Incomplete sequencing was indicated by rarefaction of sorted-subset datasets, despite the large sequencing depth. Naive subsets generally had larger estimated clonotype richness than memory subsets did. Sampling was restricted to blood, and TCR repertoires in tissue are likely to differ from TCR repertoires in blood.

TCR CDR3 regions were amplified from genomic DNA by multiplex PCR using the deep immunoSEQ assay. For each cell subset, the extracted genomic DNA was distributed evenly across all wells of several immunoSEQ 96-well plates, and each plate served as one replicate. Each replicate PCR for sorted subsets received around 0.2 ug genomic DNA, equal to about 29,000 T cell genomes. Purified libraries were quantified with a Qubit 3.0 fluorometer, sized on a Bioanalyzer 2100, and re-quantified with the KAPA Library Quantification kit. Each immunoSEQ 96-well plate was sequenced on its own single-read 150-cycle Illumina NextSeq 550 flow cell. As for the authors' bioinformatics: Because the immunoSEQ output held only junctional sequences and lacked quality scores, the filtering could not match the filtering applied to full-length reads. To assign V/J genes and CDR3, sequences were annotated using PyIR, a Python wrapper for IgBLAST v1.9, with IMGT germline references. Any read was removed if the V/J assignment was weak (E-value above 1e-6), the CDR3 was missing, or the read contained stop codons, out-of-frame junctions, or ambiguous translated residues. V3J clonotypes were defined as sequences sharing the same inferred V gene, J gene, and CDR3 amino acid sequence. Percentage overlap between repertoires was calculated by dividing the number of shared unique clonotypes by the size of the smaller repertoire. Repertoire richness was assessed with RTK rarefaction, the Chao1 estimator, and Recon v2.1 estimates of unobserved clonotypes. Generation probabilities were computed with OLGA for all TCRbeta clonotypes obtained by the gDNA method from several donors. The table comes from immuneACCESS by way of TCRdb, which keeps in-frame sequences with V and J called. Part of the clones is missing from these tables; in studies checked, under half for an unresolved V gene and the rest for unknown reasons. V and J calls and clone size follow that table, whereas D and trimming were derived from the DNA. Across this sample there are some 2.1 million clones, with just under 95% seen only once. Together, the top ten hold approximately 1.6% of the sample.

The V and J ends are trimmed by 4 bases and 3 bases, leaving 9 bases between them. The CDR3 measures 13 amino acids from cysteine to phenylalanine. This entry keeps only the CDR3 DNA: 39 bases, framed from base 1. As encoded in the germline V gene (reference sequence), CDR1 is MNHEY while CDR2 is SMNVEV. On this clone: Its antigen has not been determined. Within one base of it there is no much larger clone, and no base qualities were kept.

For the CD8 naive samples, CD45RO-negative cells were positively selected for CCR7, yielding a CD45RA+CCR7+ population from which TemRA cells were excluded. Healthy HIV-negative adults with no recently reported acute infections or vaccinations were included as donors. Every donor was a Caucasian adult living in Nashville, Tennessee, USA. After blood collection by leukapheresis, PBMCs were isolated using Ficoll-Histopaque density gradient centrifugation and then cryopreserved in the vapor phase of liquid nitrogen. Purity and quantity of every magnetically sorted T cell population were checked by analytical flow cytometry. From each sorted fraction, genomic DNA was isolated and quantified by UV absorbance on a Nanodrop 2000c.

The V and J genes are TRBV27 and TRBJ1-1, and perhaps TRBD1 as D gene, on 5 matching bases. The specimen sequenced was naive CD8+ T cells from PBMCs. The sample's cell subset or site label, in plain terms: CD45RA+CCR7+. The sequence came from a man aged 18-30 years in good health. Some clones in this sample may be carry-over from other donors' samples. At the DNA level, the sequence is TGTGCCAGCAGTTCCTGGACACACACTGAAGCTTTCTTT. This yields the protein CASSSWTHTEAFF.